This T cell receptor (beta chain) was recovered during a study of Ad26.COV2.S vaccination and SARS-CoV-2 variants. CDR1 is SGHKS, CDR2 YYEKEE, per germline (reference sequence). The CDR3 length is 14 residues. With 0 bases removed from V and 1 base from J, the gap between germline ends came to 5 bases. This sample's treatment: around 19 received Ad26.COV2.S at low or high dose, single or two shots; five or six received placebo; per-sample allocation not given. The investigators took samples on day 63 after the first vaccine or placebo injection. Aged 18-55 years, donor was enrolled in Boston in about 2020. Assay: immunoSEQ multiplex PCR; the TCRdb copy retains only in-frame clones and omits some. Among 300,000 to 400,000 clones listed, approximately 84% were seen once.

This sequence originates from a person between 18 and 65 years old who received the Ad26.COV2.S COVID-19 vaccine or a placebo. Sample: peripheral blood, taken in a trial of Ad26.COV2.S vaccine versus placebo. The chain carries TRBV5-5 and TRBJ1-5; D is unclear. CDR3: CASSLEGSNQPQHF. In DNA form, the CDR3 reads TGTGCCAGCAGCTTGGAAGGGAGCAATCAGCCCCAGCATTTT.